The 4 T cell receptor beta chains below were found in one sample sequenced in a study of cytomegalovirus exposure and HLA in healthy donors. 13 Jbeta primers and 60 Vbeta primers were used for the PCR. Profiled with immunoSEQ multiplex PCR; TCRdb holds only in-frame clones, not every one. There are some 130,000 clones in the sample; roughly 77% occur only once, and about 4.5% lies in the top ten. Sequenced material: PBMCs. These receptor sequences come from a man aged 25-40 years in good health.

The chain couples TRBV30 to TRBJ1-1; D call uncertain. Trimming pared 2 bases from V and 7 bases from J, leaving 14 bases between. The CDR3 contains 13 residues. Germline CDR1 is GTSNPN and CDR2 is SVGIG (reference sequence). The CDR3 reads CAWSYGLEGEAFF. The CDR3 DNA reads as TGTGCCTGGAGTTATGGACTTGAGGGTGAAGCTTTCTTT.

The J gene is TRBJ2-3, the V gene TRBV5-4, with 8 nucleotides matching TRBD2. The CDR3 spans 15 residues. J was trimmed by 6 bases and V by 1 base; bases with no gene match: 7. In germline, CDR1 is SGHNT, CDR2 YYREEE (reference sequence). In DNA, the CDR3 is TGTGCCAGCAGCTTGTCGGCGGGAGGTCTGGATACGCAGTATTTT. Encoded protein: CASSLSAGGLDTQYF. The entire variable domain, with the rest obtained from reference TRBV5-4 and TRBJ2-3, is as follows: ETGVTQSPTHLIKTRGQQVTLRCSSQSGHNTVSWYQQALGQGPQFIFQYYREEENGRGNFPPRFSGLQFPNYSSELNVNALELDDSALYLCASSLSAGGLDTQYFGPGTRLTVL.

This clone was observed once. The chain joins TRBV2 to TRBJ1-2; unclear D gene. This CDR3 comprises 13 residues. Germline values: CDR1 SNHLY, CDR2 FYNNEI. Trimming left V 4 bases short and J 8 bases short, with 14 bases between. For the CDR3, the DNA is TGTGCCAGCAGTGGATCCTCGGGTGCGGGCTACACCTTC. The encoded protein is CASSGSSGAGYTF.

This clone was detected a few times. This sequence joins TRBV28 and TRBJ2-5, with D perhaps TRBD1 (6 bases). The CDR3 is 15 residues long. Germline values: CDR1 MDHEN, CDR2 SYDVKM. Trimming took off 10 bases at V and 5 bases at J, with 23 bases between the two ends. The CDR3 region has the DNA TGTGCCACTATGGGGCACGCTCCAGGGGAGGAGACCCAGTACTTC. This translates into CATMGHAPGEETQYF. Using reference TRBV28 and TRBJ2-5 for the parts outside the CDR3, the full variable domain is DVKVTQSSRYLVKRTGEKVFLECVQDMDHENMFWYRQDPGLGLRLIYFSYDVKMKEKGDIPEGYSVSREKKERFSLILESASTNQTSMYLCATMGHAPGEETQYFGPGTRLLVL.